A single sample gave rise to the 20 T cell receptor beta chains below, sequenced in a study of metastatic and nonmetastatic thyroid tumors. TCRdb re-called the PCR reads with MiXCR. The sample lists about 82,000 clones, about an eighth occurring once. Every patient underwent thyroid surgery untreated. Sample: tumor tissue. These receptors came from a female donor with papillary thyroid cancer or a benign thyroid nodule (not recorded which). Some clones in this sample may be carry-over from other donors' samples.

This clone was counted ten times or more. Other DNA sequences in this specimen translate into the identical CDR3. The genes are TRBV28 and TRBJ2-1; TRBD2 matches 10 bases. The CDR3 runs 17 residues. V was pared by 2 bases and J by 8 bases, with 12 bases of the junction left unmatched. Per germline, CDR1 MDHEN and CDR2 SYDVKM. The CDR3 loop is CASSLILSGRANHEQFF. The CDR3 nucleotides read TGTGCCAGCAGTTTAATCCTCAGCGGGAGGGCCAACCATGAGCAGTTCTTC.

This clone was observed many times. The gene calls are TRBV19 and TRBJ1-6, with a weak D call TRBD1 (5 bases). CDR1 and CDR2 (germline): LNHDA, SQIVND (reference sequence). Trimming shortened V by 3 bases and J by 8 bases, and 11 bases separated the two germline ends. The CDR3 loop spans 14 amino acids. CDR3 region: CASSIRGPHSPLHF. CDR3 sequence (DNA): TGTGCCAGTAGTATTCGGGGCCCCCATTCACCCCTCCACTTT.

Worth noting for this clone: With a much larger clone just one base away, this may be a read error. The chain is built from TRBV27 and TRBJ2-7, with 7 bases fitting TRBD2. CDR3 length: 14 residues. The germline gives CDR1 MNHEY, CDR2 SMNVEV (reference sequence). The CDR3 DNA sequence: TGTGCCAGCAGTTTACGGGGGGATGTCTACGACCAGTACTTC. It is translated as CASSLRGDVYDQYF.

In its sample, this clone was seen many times. The chain couples TRBV18 to TRBJ2-7; possibly TRBD1 or TRBD2 for D (7 bases each). There are 15 residues in the CDR3. Germline V CDR1 and CDR2: KGHSH, LQKENI. V gave up 6 bases and J gave up 2 bases, with 17 bases separating them. CDR3 in DNA: TGTGCCAGCTCTCCAGGGGGAGGGTCAACCTACGAGCAGTACTTC. Translated, it gives CASSPGGGSTYEQYF.

The table lists this clone with many counts. The chain links TRBV5-1 to TRBJ2-2, with TRBD1 identical over 7 bases. CDR1 and CDR2 from the germline V gene are SGHRS and YFSETQ. V gave up 0 bases and J gave up 4 bases; unmatched junction bases: 15. This CDR3 is built from 19 residues. The CDR3 DNA follows: TGCGCCAGCAGCTTGGGCCCCGCCGGCACAGGGGTGCGCACCGGGGAGCTGTTTTTT. Translation gives CASSLGPAGTGVRTGELFF.

In the case of this clone: The sample holds other DNA sequences that translate to the same CDR3. This chain joins TRBV6-1 and TRBJ2-1; 7 bases agree with TRBD2. Germline CDR1 and CDR2: MNHNS and SASEGT. This CDR3 is 15 amino acids long. Trimming removed 6 bases from V and 2 bases from J; junction bases left unmatched: 7. The CDR3 DNA reads TGTGCCAGCAGCCCTGGTACTAGCGCCTACAATGAGCAGTTCTTC. Protein: CASSPGTSAYNEQFF.

Worth noting for this clone: This may be a read error: a much more frequent sequence differs by one nucleotide. The chain has TRBV25-1 and TRBJ2-3; D not resolved. The V and J ends lost 7 bases and 2 bases respectively, with 4 bases between them. This CDR3 is 11 amino acids long. Germline CDR1 reads MGHDK; CDR2 reads SYGVNS. The CDR3 sequence: CASINTDTQYF. The CDR3, as DNA: TGTGCCAGCATTAACACAGATACGCAGTATTTT.

This clone has more than one count but fewer than ten. A much larger clone lies a single base off, so this may be a read error. The identical CDR3 is also encoded by other nucleotide sequences in the sample. The chain carries TRBV12-3 or TRBV12-4 and TRBJ2-2; D may be TRBD1 (5 bases). The CDR3 runs to 14 residues. In DNA, the CDR3 is TGTGCCAGCAGGGGGCCCTTAAACACCGGTGAGCTGTTTTTT. Protein sequence: CASRGPLNTGELFF.

In its sample, this clone was seen many times. V usage is TRBV5-1 and J usage is TRBJ2-2; D possibly matches TRBD1 or TRBD2 (5 bases each). The ends were cut back, 2 bases at V and 7 bases at J, with 18 bases in the middle. The CDR3 has 16 amino acids. From germline, CDR1 is SGHRS and CDR2 YFSETQ. As DNA, the CDR3 is TGCGCCAGCAGCTTCCATACAGGCGAGGGTGGCGGGGAGCTGTTTTTT. Translation: CASSFHTGEGGGELFF.

This clone was picked up a small number of times. A much larger clone sits a single nucleotide away, making a read error possible. V usage is TRBV15 and J usage is TRBJ2-1, with D hard to call. The V gene lost 3 bases and the J gene lost 8 bases, with 20 bases spanning the gap. The germline V gene has CDR1 LNHNV and CDR2 YYDKDF (reference sequence). The CDR3 sequence is 16 residues long. CDR3 amino acids: CATSRKTLRLDDEQFF. The CDR3 DNA reads as TGTGCCACCAGCAGGAAGACGTTGCGATTAGACGATGAGCAGTTCTTC.

Concerning this clone: A read error is possible here, since a much larger clone lies one base away. The chain joins TRBV10-3 to TRBJ2-3; 7 bases align to TRBD1. The V segment lost 6 bases and the J segment 3 bases; nucleotides outside the gene matches: 12. Germline V CDR1 and CDR2: ENHRY, SYGVKD. The CDR3 is made up of 16 amino acids. For the CDR3, the DNA is TGTGCCATCAGCCCCGTGACAGGGATTGTTACAGATACGCAGTATTTT. Translating gives CAISPVTGIVTDTQYF.

On this clone: An end of the junction differs from the germline gene, which may be a read error. This chain links TRBV11-2 with TRBJ1-2; D is uncertain. Germline V CDR1 and CDR2: SGHAT, FQNNGV. This CDR3 contains 15 residues. The CDR3 reads CASSLVFRGAGGYIF. The CDR3 DNA follows: TGTGCCAGCAGCTTAGTATTCCGGGGAGCTGGTGGCTACATCTTC.

This clone has a count of ten or more. The V call is TRBV20-1, the J call TRBJ1-3; D is perhaps TRBD1 (6 bases). The germline CDR1 and CDR2 sequences are DFQATT and SNEGSKA (reference sequence). CDR3 size: 16 residues. With 0 bases removed from V and 0 bases from J, the gap between germline ends came to 12 bases. The CDR3 spells CSARDKDSISGNTIYF. The CDR3 nucleotides are TGCAGTGCTAGAGACAAGGACAGCATCTCTGGAAACACCATATATTTT.

Many counts were recorded for this clone. V usage is TRBV2 and J usage is TRBJ1-4; a weak D match, TRBD1 (5 bases). Germline values: CDR1 SNHLY, CDR2 FYNNEI. V lost 7 bases to trimming and J lost 6 bases, with 18 bases between them. This CDR3 has 15 residues. The CDR3 nucleotides read TGTGCCAGCACAAGAAGCCGGGGGAGAGATGAAAAACTGTTTTTT. Residues: CASTRSRGRDEKLFF.

This clone was seen at least ten times. The chain uses TRBV5-1 and TRBJ2-6; D unclear. The CDR3 spans 14 residues. V was clipped by 3 bases and J by 0 bases, with 4 bases between them. Germline assignment: CDR1 SGHRS and CDR2 YFSETQ. The DNA of the CDR3 is TGCGCCAGCAGCTCCAGCTCTGGGGCCAACGTCCTGACTTTC. Residues: CASSSSSGANVLTF.

This clone was counted ten times or more. V usage is TRBV20-1 and J usage is TRBJ1-6; D is possibly TRBD1 (5 bases). CDR3 length equals 19 residues. Germline V gives CDR1 DFQATT, CDR2 SNEGSKA (reference sequence). With 3 bases removed from V and 0 bases from J, the gap between germline ends came to 21 bases. The CDR3, as DNA: TGCAGTGCTAGTCCCACCCCCCCCGGGGCTAGCTCCTATAATTCACCCCTCCACTTT. It specifies CSASPTPPGASSYNSPLHF.

The chain uses TRBV7-8 and TRBJ1-1; D gene uncertain. The V gene's germline CDR1 is SGHVS and CDR2 FQNEAQ. V dropped 7 bases and J dropped 0 bases, with 18 bases sitting between them. This CDR3 has 16 amino acids. In nucleotides, the CDR3 is TGTGCCAGCATCTCACCCCCCGGGATGATGAACACTGAAGCTTTCTTT. Protein: CASISPPGMMNTEAFF.

This clone was recorded many times. This chain connects TRBV27 to TRBJ1-2, with a possible D match to TRBD1 (6 bases). V lost 4 bases and J lost 5, with 17 bases in between. The CDR3 length is 15 residues. Germline V lookup: CDR1 MNHEY, CDR2 SMNVEV (reference sequence). The CDR3 protein is CASSSGTWGAYGYTF. The CDR3 DNA reads TGTGCCAGCAGTTCCGGGACCTGGGGGGCTTATGGCTACACCTTC.

As regards this clone: A read error is possible here, since a much larger clone lies one base away. The chain has TRBV2 and TRBJ1-5, with 8 bases that match TRBD1. From germline, CDR1 is SNHLY and CDR2 FYNNEI. The CDR3 runs to 15 residues. CDR3 bases: TGTGTCAGCAGTCCTCCGGGACAGGACAATCAGCCCCAGCATTTT. It codes for CVSSPPGQDNQPQHF.

This clone was counted ten times or more. V usage is TRBV11-2 and J usage is TRBJ2-3; 13 bases fit TRBD2. Per germline, CDR1 SGHAT and CDR2 FQNNGV. The CDR3 spans 16 residues. The junction had 7 bases not matched to a gene; V was cut back by 5 bases and J by 5 bases. The CDR3 nucleotides read TGTGCCAGCAGCCATTGGACTAGCGGGGGAGGAGATACGCAGTATTTT. As protein: CASSHWTSGGGDTQYF.